This TCR beta chain was sequenced during a study of chemoradiotherapy in HPV16-positive cancers. Overall study: Functional T-cell assays on two HPV16-positive patients' cells defined candidate HPV-specific clones and common TCR motifs.

Study results and caveats: Candidate HPV-specific clones and E7-related TCR motifs grew in tumor during treatment.

Notes on this clone: The antigen remains unidentified.

This CDR3 contains 16 residues. The germline V gene encodes CDR1 SGHDT and CDR2 YYEEEE. V was clipped by 4 bases and J by 1 base, with 18 bases between them. TCRdb's table, derived via immunoSEQ multiplex PCR, lists solely in-frame clones and lacks some. The sample contains about 27,000 clones, over 90% of which appear only once. This TCR was recovered from a human donor with HPV-associated anogenital cancer. The source material was blood, sampled from a patient who underwent chemoradiotherapy. The genes are TRBV5-6 and TRBJ2-7; D is possibly TRBD1 (6 bases). This CDR3 reads CASSRTNETGSYEQYF. In DNA form, the CDR3 reads TGTGCCAGCAGCCGCACTAACGAGACAGGTTCCTACGAGCAGTACTTC.